These 15 T cell receptor beta chains share one sample of origin, sequenced in a study of siplizumab effects on memory and regulatory T cells. The data were produced by immunoSEQ multiplex PCR, yet TCRdb's version contains in-frame clones alone and is incomplete. There are roughly 100,000 clones in the sample; 93% occur only once, and about 0.62% lies in the top ten. Sequencing was done on a sample of Tregs sorted from blood. All receptors derive from a human donor in good health.

J is TRBJ2-7 and V is TRBV15, with D uncertain. The CDR3 length is 13 residues. Germline assignment: CDR1 LNHNV and CDR2 YYDKDF (reference sequence). Trimming shortened V by 0 bases and J by 3 bases, and 6 bases separated the two germline ends. CDR3 in amino acids: CATSRDHFYEQYF. CDR3 DNA sequence: TGTGCCACCAGCAGAGATCATTTCTACGAGCAGTACTTC.

This rearrangement joins TRBV4-1 to TRBJ1-2, with D perhaps matching TRBD1 (6 bases). This CDR3 is built from 16 residues. V lost 0 bases, J lost 4 bases, and 15 bases lay in between. Per the germline V gene, CDR1 is MGHRA and CDR2 is YSYEKL. This CDR3 is CASSQDRRTVVYGYTF. The CDR3, as DNA: TGCGCCAGCAGCCAAGATCGGCGGACAGTCGTCTATGGCTACACCTTC.

The chain uses TRBV18 and TRBJ1-2; D not certain. The CDR3 has 14 amino acids. The V end was cut by 2 bases, the J end by 2 bases, with 9 bases between. Germline V gives CDR1 KGHSH, CDR2 LQKENI. This chain's CDR3 is CASSPTPGNYGYTF. In DNA form, the CDR3 reads TGTGCCAGCTCACCAACTCCCGGGAACTATGGCTACACCTTC.

The chain combines TRBV6-1 with TRBJ1-1; perhaps TRBD1 as D (5 bases). V was clipped by 7 bases and J by 0 bases, with 12 bases between them. The germline V gene has CDR1 MNHNS and CDR2 SASEGT. This CDR3 region has 14 residues. The CDR3 region is CASTRGDLNTEAFF. DNA of the CDR3: TGTGCCAGCACCCGGGGGGACCTGAACACTGAAGCTTTCTTT.

The chain is built from TRBV9 and TRBJ1-2, with TRBD1 matching 7 bases. The CDR3 spans 14 residues. V was clipped by 0 bases and J by 4 bases; unmatched bases: 3. Per the germline V gene, CDR1 is SGDLS and CDR2 is YYNGEE. The CDR3 DNA reads as TGTGCCAGCAGCGTAGGACAGGGCGTCTATGGCTACACCTTC. Amino acids: CASSVGQGVYGYTF.

The chain couples TRBV6-1 to TRBJ2-2; 10 bases agree with TRBD2. The CDR3 covers 15 residues. The ends lost 2 bases at V and 5 bases at J; junction bases unmatched: 2. Germline CDR1 MNHNS, CDR2 SASEGT. The CDR3 region has the DNA TGTGCCAGCAGTGAACTAGCGGGAGCGACCGGGGAGCTGTTTTTT. Its translation: CASSELAGATGELFF.

The chain carries TRBV6-6 and TRBJ1-2, with 8 positions matching TRBD1. The CDR3 has 13 residues. Germline CDR1 is MNHNY and CDR2 is SVGAGI (reference sequence). The junction had 4 bases not matched to a gene; V was cut back by 6 bases and J by 4 bases. As DNA, the CDR3 is TGTGCCAGCAGCTCGGACAGGGCCTATGGCTACACCTTC. This encodes CASSSDRAYGYTF.

V and J are TRBV5-1 and TRBJ2-5; D is possibly TRBD1 or TRBD2 (6 bases each). Trimming stripped 2 bases from V and 3 bases from J, with 14 bases between. From germline, CDR1 is SGHRS and CDR2 YFSETQ. The CDR3 consists of 15 residues. The chain's CDR3 is CASSFEGGPKETQYF. The CDR3 DNA reads as TGCGCCAGCAGCTTCGAGGGGGGACCCAAAGAGACCCAGTACTTC.

The chain has TRBV6-5 and TRBJ1-2; no definite D call. Between the trimmed V and J ends, which lost 0 bases and 0 bases, there was a span of 11 bases. Per germline, CDR1 MNHEY and CDR2 SVGAGI. This CDR3 has 16 residues. This chain's CDR3 is CASSYSATLSNYGYTF. Here the CDR3 DNA reads TGTGCCAGCAGTTACTCGGCGACTTTGTCTAACTATGGCTACACCTTC.

The chain joins TRBV7-9 to TRBJ2-1, with 10 positions matching TRBD2. This CDR3 spans 17 amino acids. Germline lookup yields CDR1 SEHNR and CDR2 FQNEAQ (reference sequence). V lost 3 bases and J lost 0; bases outside the gene matches: 5. CDR3 sequence reads: CASSFLAGASSYNEQFF. The CDR3 DNA reads TGTGCCAGCAGCTTTCTAGCGGGGGCTAGCTCCTACAATGAGCAGTTCTTC. Based on the CDR3 plus reference TRBV7-9 and TRBJ2-1, the full variable domain is DTGVSQNPRHKITKRGQNVTFRCDPISEHNRLYWYRQTLGQGPEFLTYFQNEAQLEKSRLLSDRFSAERPKGSFSTLEIQRTEQGDSAMYLCASSFLAGASSYNEQFFGPGTRLTVL.

In this sample, this clone turned up once. V is TRBV4-3 and J is TRBJ2-7, with 8 bases lining up with TRBD1. With 4 bases clipped from V and 3 bases from J, the junction kept 2 bases outside the gene matches. From germline, CDR1 is LGHNA and CDR2 YSLEER. The CDR3 runs 13 residues. CDR3 DNA sequence: TGCGCCAGCAGCCGGGACAGGTTCTACGAGCAGTACTTC. Translation gives CASSRDRFYEQYF.

The chain has TRBV5-1 and TRBJ2-5, with a tentative D call TRBD1 (6 bases). V shed 3 bases and J shed 1 base, with 13 bases lying between them. CDR1 is SGHRS, CDR2 YFSETQ, per germline. The CDR3 contains 15 residues. The chain's CDR3 is CASSSSPGAQETQYF. The CDR3 region has the DNA TGCGCCAGCAGCTCTTCCCCAGGGGCCCAAGAGACCCAGTACTTC.

This chain links TRBV9 with TRBJ1-6, with D possibly TRBD1 on 5 matching bases. Trimming stripped 3 bases from V and 9 bases from J, with 10 bases between. The CDR3 extends over 13 amino acids. Germline assignment: CDR1 SGDLS and CDR2 YYNGEE. The CDR3 coding sequence is TGTGCCAGCAGCGAAGAGAGGGGTTCACCCCTCCACTTT. It specifies CASSEERGSPLHF.

This clone was recorded a few times. This sequence joins TRBV27 and TRBJ2-5; the match to TRBD2 covers 16 bases. CDR3 size: 16 residues. V dropped 7 bases and J dropped 5; count of bases not matched to a gene: 7. Germline CDR1 is MNHEY and CDR2 is SMNVEV (reference sequence). CDR3 bases: TGTGCCAGCACCCCGGGACTAGCGGGGGGGATTGAGACCCAGTACTTC. Translated, it gives CASTPGLAGGIETQYF.

The chain couples TRBV27 to TRBJ2-2; D may be TRBD2 (5 bases). The CDR3 has 16 residues. The ends were cut back, 4 bases at V and 3 bases at J, with 15 bases in the middle. Germline V CDR1 and CDR2: MNHEY, SMNVEV (reference sequence). The CDR3 here is CASSSSRGWYTGELFF. Here the CDR3 DNA reads TGTGCCAGCAGTTCTAGTCGGGGTTGGTACACCGGGGAGCTGTTTTTT.